This T cell receptor beta chain was retrieved from a study of blood T cell repertoires in COVID-19. As for the study in general: The analysed material was cDNA or gDNA that came from T cells, B-cell-depleted T cells, or PBMCs.

V was trimmed by 1 base and J by 0 bases, leaving 7 bases between them. Per the germline V gene, CDR1 is LGHDT and CDR2 is YNNKEL (reference sequence). CDR3 size: 15 residues. Participants reported their clinical history, and cohort assignment relied on those reports. Clones were sequenced by immunoSEQ multiplex PCR, and TCRdb holds only the in-frame ones, with some missing. The profile shows about 370,000 clones, 80% to 90% of them singletons. This receptor was identified in a young man who had recovered from COVID-19. Sequencing used PBMCs or T cells enriched from blood (not recorded which). The chain links TRBV3-1 (or the pseudogene TRBV3-2) to TRBJ2-1; D call uncertain. CDR3 in DNA: TGTGCCAGCAGCCAAGCCCGGAGCTCCTACAATGAGCAGTTCTTC. Protein product: CASSQARSSYNEQFF.